The next 16 T cell receptor beta chains were all read from a single sample in a study of beta chain features in type 1 diabetes. As every portion of the isolated RNA was reverse transcribed, the sequencing read expressed TCRB transcripts. The method was immunoSEQ multiplex PCR; TCRdb's version includes in-frame clones alone and lacks a portion of them. Among fewer than 500,000 clones, roughly 14% were seen once, and the ten largest hold around 0.039%. Source material: naive CD4+ T cells from blood. Receptors originate from a man aged 30-40 years in good health.

This clone appeared a few times. J is TRBJ2-7 and V is TRBV9; 8 positions agree with TRBD1. The V and J ends lost 0 bases and 3 bases, in that order; junction bases with no gene match: 2. This CDR3 contains 14 residues. Germline V gives CDR1 SGDLS, CDR2 YYNGEE. CDR3 protein: CASSVAGQGYEQYF. For the CDR3, the DNA is TGTGCCAGCAGCGTAGCAGGACAGGGCTACGAGCAGTACTTC.

This chain connects TRBV2 to TRBJ1-1, with D unresolved. The CDR3 is 14 amino acids. Germline-derived CDR1 and CDR2 are SNHLY and FYNNEI. Trimming shortened V by 0 bases and J by 4 bases, and 9 bases separated the two germline ends. The CDR3 is CASSEARTLTEAFF. In nucleotides, the CDR3 is TGTGCCAGCAGTGAAGCACGGACGCTCACTGAAGCTTTCTTT. Combining the CDR3 with reference TRBV2 and TRBJ1-1 gives the whole variable domain EPEVTQTPSHQVTQMGQEVILRCVPISNHLYFYWYRQILGQKVEFLVSFYNNEISEKSEIFDDQFSVERPDGSNFTLKIRSTKLEDSAMYFCASSEARTLTEAFFGQGTRLTVV.

This clone was recorded once. The rearrangement uses TRBV7-2 and TRBJ2-4; 10 bases agree with TRBD1. Trimming cost V 7 bases and J 0 bases; bases outside gene matches: 12. CDR3 size: 18 residues. The germline V gene has CDR1 SGHTA and CDR2 FQGNSA. As DNA, the CDR3 is TGTGCCAGCACCACCCGGGACAGGGGAACCCTAGCCAAAAACATTCAGTACTTC. Residues: CASTTRDRGTLAKNIQYF.

The chain couples TRBV9 to TRBJ2-1; no clear D. This CDR3 spans 16 amino acids. Germline V CDR1 and CDR2: SGDLS, YYNGEE. The germline V and J ends were trimmed by 4 bases and 0 bases, with 14 bases remaining between them. CDR3 loop: CASSPRGVDSYNEQFF. CDR3 DNA: TGTGCCAGCAGCCCCCGAGGCGTTGACTCCTACAATGAGCAGTTCTTC.

This clone occurred a few times. The rearrangement joins TRBV7-8 to TRBJ1-1; a possible D gene is TRBD1 (5 bases). The V end was cut by 7 bases, the J end by 6 bases, with 15 bases between. Germline loops: CDR1 SGHVS, CDR2 FQNEAQ. The CDR3 totals 13 residues. The CDR3 DNA reads TGTGCCAGCACCCAGAGTAGGGGCGCTGAAGCTTTCTTT. Protein sequence: CASTQSRGAEAFF.

This clone was counted a single time. The rearrangement uses TRBV2 and TRBJ2-5, with unresolved D. Germline V gene lookup returns CDR1 SNHLY and CDR2 FYNNEI. The CDR3 length is 14 residues. V shed 10 bases and J shed 2 bases, with 17 bases lying between them. The CDR3 coding sequence is TGTGCCACCCTCATCGATGGGGAACAAGAGACCCAGTACTTC. It encodes CATLIDGEQETQYF.

The rearrangement links TRBV5-1 to TRBJ2-7; 10 bases agree with TRBD1. Trimming at V came to 4 bases and at J to 2 bases, leaving 3 bases not matched to a gene. This CDR3 comprises 14 residues. Germline loops: CDR1 SGHRS, CDR2 YFSETQ. In nucleotides, the CDR3 is TGCGCCAGCAGCCCCGGGACAGGGGCCTACGAGCAGTACTTC. It specifies CASSPGTGAYEQYF.

The genes are TRBV7-9 and TRBJ1-2; the D gene is possibly TRBD1 (6 bases). The CDR3 loop spans 14 amino acids. Between the trimmed V and J ends, which lost 5 bases and 2 bases, there was a span of 12 bases. The germline CDR1 and CDR2 sequences are SEHNR and FQNEAQ (reference sequence). The CDR3, as DNA: TGTGCCAGCAGCCCGGGACACACCAACTATGGCTACACCTTC. Encoded protein: CASSPGHTNYGYTF. Supplemented by reference TRBV7-9 and TRBJ1-2, the full variable domain reads DTGVSQNPRHKITKRGQNVTFRCDPISEHNRLYWYRQTLGQGPEFLTYFQNEAQLEKSRLLSDRFSAERPKGSFSTLEIQRTEQGDSAMYLCASSPGHTNYGYTFGSGTRLTVV.

This chain connects TRBV7-3 to TRBJ2-5; D is uncertain. Germline loops: CDR1 SGHTA, CDR2 FQGTGA. The CDR3 sequence is 12 residues long. V lost 4 bases and J lost 2, with 5 bases in between. The CDR3 region has the DNA TGTGCCAGCAGCTCGGAGCAAGAGACCCAGTACTTC. Translating gives CASSSEQETQYF. The full variable domain, completed using reference TRBV7-3 and TRBJ2-5, is GAGVSQTPSNKVTEKGKYVELRCDPISGHTALYWYRQSLGQGPEFLIYFQGTGAADDSGLPNDRFFAVRPEGSVSTLKIQRTERGDSAVYLCASSSEQETQYFGPGTRLLVL.

The V and J genes are TRBV10-3 and TRBJ2-6, with D possibly being TRBD2 (5 bases). Germline CDR1 and CDR2: ENHRY and SYGVKD. V was clipped by 11 bases and J by 0 bases, with 14 bases between them. The CDR3 is 15 amino acids. The CDR3 bases are TGTGCCGCCATTCCGGGAACCTCTGGGGCCAACGTCCTGACTTTC. Amino acids: CAAIPGTSGANVLTF.

The gene calls are TRBV29-1 and TRBJ2-5, with TRBD1 identical over 7 bases. There are 13 residues in the CDR3. V gave up 4 bases and J gave up 2 bases; unmatched junction bases: 4. The germline gives CDR1 SQVTM, CDR2 ANQGSEA. The CDR3 nucleotides are TGCAGCGTTGGTCCGGGACAGCAAGAGACCCAGTACTTC. Translation gives CSVGPGQQETQYF.

This clone was detected only a few times. The junction shows a germline mismatch at one end, possibly a read error. The chain carries TRBV6-1 and TRBJ1-1; D is ambiguous. This CDR3 contains 10 residues. In germline, CDR1 is MNHNS, CDR2 SASEGT. CDR3 coding DNA: TGTGCCAGCAGGTTTCAAACAGTCTCCTGG. Its translation: CASRFQTVSW.

The rearrangement links TRBV4-3 to TRBJ1-2; possible D gene TRBD1, 5 bases. V was trimmed by 0 bases and J by 2 bases, leaving 10 bases between them. This CDR3 region has 15 residues. Germline V gives CDR1 LGHNA, CDR2 YSLEER. CDR3 in amino acids: CASSQDGWGNYGYTF. CDR3 bases: TGCGCCAGCAGCCAAGATGGGTGGGGGAACTATGGCTACACCTTC.

Only a few counts were recorded for this clone. This sequence joins TRBV18 and TRBJ2-7, with no clear D. V was shortened by 4 bases and J by 6 bases, with 10 bases between the two germline ends. The V gene's germline CDR1 is KGHSH and CDR2 LQKENI. The CDR3 extends over 12 amino acids. The CDR3 DNA follows: TGTGCCAGCTCACTGCTAGGTAGCGAGCAGTACGTC. The encoded protein is CASSLLGSEQYV.

This clone occurred a few times. The chain combines TRBV19 with TRBJ1-2, with D possibly being TRBD1 (5 bases). Trimming took off 5 bases at V and 7 bases at J, with 8 bases between the two ends. CDR3 length: 11 amino acids. The germline V gene has CDR1 LNHDA and CDR2 SQIVND (reference sequence). The CDR3 here is CASSAGGGYTF. DNA for the CDR3: TGTGCCAGTAGTGCTGGGGGTGGCTACACCTTC.

This clone was seen a few times. The V call is TRBV29-1, the J call TRBJ2-1; D uncertain. The germline gives CDR1 SQVTM, CDR2 ANQGSEA. V lost 1 base and J 6 bases, leaving 19 bases between the germline ends. The length of the CDR3 is 16 residues. Here the CDR3 DNA reads TGCAGCGTTGAAGTAAGACCTGAGGTCCGTAGCAATGAGCAGTTCTTC. The encoded protein is CSVEVRPEVRSNEQFF.